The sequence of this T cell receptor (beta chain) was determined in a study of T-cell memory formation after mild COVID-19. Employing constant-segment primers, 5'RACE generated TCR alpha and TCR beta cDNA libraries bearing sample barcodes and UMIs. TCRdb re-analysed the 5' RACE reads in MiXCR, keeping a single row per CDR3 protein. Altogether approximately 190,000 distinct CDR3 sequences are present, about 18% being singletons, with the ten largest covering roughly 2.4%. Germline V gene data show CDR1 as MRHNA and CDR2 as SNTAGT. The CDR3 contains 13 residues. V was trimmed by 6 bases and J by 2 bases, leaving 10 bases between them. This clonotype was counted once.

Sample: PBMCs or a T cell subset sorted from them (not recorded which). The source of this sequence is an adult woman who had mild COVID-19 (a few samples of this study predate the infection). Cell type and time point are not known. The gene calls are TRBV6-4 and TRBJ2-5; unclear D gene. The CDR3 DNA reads TGTGCCAGCAGCCAAGAACCACAAGAGACCCAGTACTTC. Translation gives CASSQEPQETQYF.